The 29 T cell receptor beta chains below all came from one sample that was sequenced in a study of T-cell memory formation after mild COVID-19. TCRdb passed the 5' RACE reads through MiXCR, listing each CDR3 protein once. The sample consists of roughly 200,000 distinct CDR3 sequences, approximately 10% of them appearing once. The source material was PBMCs or a T cell subset sorted from them (not recorded which). The receptors were sampled from a man aged 18-30 years who had mild COVID-19 (a few samples of this study predate the infection). Cell type and time point are not known.

The V and J genes are TRBV20-1 and TRBJ2-7, with a weak D call TRBD1 (5 bases). The ends were cut back, 3 bases at V and 4 bases at J, with 16 bases in the middle. This CDR3 comprises 14 residues. Germline V gene sequence: CDR1 DFQATT, CDR2 SNEGSKA (reference sequence). The CDR3 region has the DNA TGCAGTGCTAGCCACTGGACATTCCCGTACGAGCAGTACTTC. Amino acid sequence: CSASHWTFPYEQYF.

This clonotype was recorded at least ten times. This chain joins TRBV20-1 and TRBJ1-5; a possible D gene is TRBD1 (5 bases). The ends were cut back, 2 bases at V and 3 bases at J, with 11 bases in the middle. Germline-derived CDR1 and CDR2 are DFQATT and SNEGSKA (reference sequence). The CDR3 is 14 residues long. The CDR3 nucleotides read TGCAGTGCTAGACGCCTGACAGTCAATCAGCCCCAGCATTTT. Its protein product is CSARRLTVNQPQHF.

This clonotype was counted a few times. V is TRBV7-6 and J is TRBJ1-1; weak D call: TRBD1 (6 bases). This CDR3 is built from 13 residues. Trimming stripped 3 bases from V and 4 bases from J, with 9 bases between. Germline V lookup: CDR1 SGHVS, CDR2 FNYEAQ. This CDR3 reads CASSFTGSTEAFF. Written as DNA, the CDR3 is TGTGCCAGCAGCTTTACAGGGAGCACTGAAGCTTTCTTT. Looking up the rest from reference TRBV7-6 and TRBJ1-1 gives the full variable domain: GAGVSQSPRYKVTKRGQDVALRCDPISGHVSLYWYRQALGQGPEFLTYFNYEAQQDKSGLPNDRFSAERPEGSISTLTIQRTEQRDSAMYRCASSFTGSTEAFFGQGTRLTVV.

Only a few counts were recorded for this clonotype. V and J are TRBV6-2 or TRBV6-3 and TRBJ2-2, with D possibly TRBD1 on 6 matching bases. CDR1 MNHEY and CDR2 SVGEGT come from the germline V gene. The CDR3 loop spans 18 amino acids. Trimming took off 6 bases at V and 2 bases at J, with 22 bases between the two ends. CDR3 residues: CASSQRTDIRSNTGELFF. In DNA, the CDR3 is TGTGCCAGCAGCCAGCGGACAGATATCCGATCCAACACCGGGGAGCTGTTTTTT.

The rearrangement links TRBV7-7 to TRBJ1-5, with TRBD1 matching 8 bases. There are 22 residues in the CDR3. J gave up 0 bases and V 1 base, and 20 bases lay outside the gene matches. Germline V gives CDR1 SSHAT, CDR2 FNYEAQ (reference sequence). The CDR3 spells CASSLDAWGRGQESTSNQPQHF. DNA of the CDR3: TGTGCCAGCAGCTTAGACGCATGGGGTCGGGGACAGGAAAGTACTAGCAATCAGCCCCAGCATTTT.

A few counts support this clonotype. At one of its ends the junction is not consistent with the germline gene, which may arise from a read error. The chain links TRBV9 to TRBJ1-2; D is perhaps TRBD1 (6 bases). CDR1 is SGDLS, CDR2 YYNGEE, per germline. This CDR3 has 12 amino acids. As DNA, the CDR3 is TGTGCCAGCAGCGTTCACGGACAGTCCCCTTCCTTC. Its translation is CASSVHGQSPSF.

This clonotype was seen at least ten times. The rearrangement uses TRBV7-8 and TRBJ2-7, with TRBD1 matching over 11 bases. The CDR3 has 14 residues. CDR1 SGHVS and CDR2 FQNEAQ come from the germline V gene. With V trimmed by 4 bases and J by 3 bases, 2 bases remained unmatched. In DNA form, the CDR3 reads TGTGCCAGCAGCTGGGGACAGGGGGACTACGAGCAGTACTTC. Its translation: CASSWGQGDYEQYF.

This clonotype was detected ten times or more. This chain connects TRBV27 to TRBJ2-7, with unresolved D. The CDR3 covers 11 residues. V was pared by 5 bases and J by 3 bases, with 5 bases between. Germline V lookup: CDR1 MNHEY, CDR2 SMNVEV (reference sequence). The CDR3 loop is CASSNNYEQYF. For the CDR3, the DNA is TGTGCCAGCAGTAACAACTACGAGCAGTACTTC.

In this sample, this clonotype turned up a few times. V is TRBV29-1 and J is TRBJ1-2; weak D call: TRBD1 (5 bases). The CDR3 runs to 14 residues. V was trimmed by 6 bases and J by 4 bases, leaving 18 bases between them. The germline CDR1 and CDR2 sequences are SQVTM and ANQGSEA. CDR3: CSVAPPGGIYGYTF. CDR3 coding DNA: TGCAGCGTAGCCCCTCCGGGGGGTATCTATGGCTACACCTTC.

The chain uses TRBV2 and TRBJ1-5, with D perhaps matching TRBD1 (6 bases). The CDR3 length is 13 residues. Looked up from germline, CDR1 is SNHLY and CDR2 is FYNNEI. Trimming shortened V by 9 bases and J by 3 bases, and 12 bases separated the two germline ends. The CDR3 spells CASARGPNQPQHF. In DNA form, the CDR3 reads TGTGCCAGTGCGCGGGGGCCCAATCAGCCCCAGCATTTT.

This clonotype was recorded many times. The chain carries TRBV7-2 and TRBJ1-2, with D possibly TRBD1 on 6 matching bases. Germline values: CDR1 SGHTA, CDR2 FQGNSA. This CDR3 has 13 amino acids. Trimming shortened V by 5 bases and J by 2 bases, and 9 bases separated the two germline ends. In nucleotides, the CDR3 is TGTGCCAGCAGCCCGGGACAAAACTATGGCTACACCTTC. Encoded protein: CASSPGQNYGYTF.

This clonotype has at least ten counts. This chain joins TRBV7-6 and TRBJ2-1; unclear D gene. Germline V lookup: CDR1 SGHVS, CDR2 FNYEAQ. The CDR3 is made up of 13 amino acids. V lost 2 bases and J 5 bases, leaving 7 bases between the germline ends. CDR3 sequence (DNA): TGTGCCAGCAGCTTAATGCAGCACAATGAGCAGTTCTTC. It translates to CASSLMQHNEQFF. The complete variable domain, with remaining parts taken from reference TRBV7-6 and TRBJ2-1, reads GAGVSQSPRYKVTKRGQDVALRCDPISGHVSLYWYRQALGQGPEFLTYFNYEAQQDKSGLPNDRFSAERPEGSISTLTIQRTEQRDSAMYRCASSLMQHNEQFFGPGTRLTVL.

The chain has TRBV5-1 and TRBJ2-1, with 10 positions matching TRBD2. Germline CDR1 is SGHRS and CDR2 is YFSETQ. Losses at the gene ends were 0 bases for V and 5 bases for J; bases not matched to a gene: 2. The CDR3 runs to 15 residues. The CDR3 here is CASSLALAGDNEQFF. The DNA for the CDR3 is TGCGCCAGCAGCTTGGCCCTAGCGGGGGACAATGAGCAGTTCTTC.

The chain recombines TRBV28 with TRBJ1-5; the D gene is possibly TRBD1 (6 bases). V lost 3 bases and J lost 0, with 15 bases in between. The CDR3 is 17 amino acids. CDR1 and CDR2 (germline): MDHEN, SYDVKM. This chain's CDR3 is CASSFNGGSYSNQPQHF. In nucleotides, the CDR3 is TGTGCCAGCAGTTTTAATGGGGGCTCGTATAGCAATCAGCCCCAGCATTTT.

This chain joins TRBV6-2 or TRBV6-3 and TRBJ2-3; TRBD2 might be the D (5 bases). Trimming took 8 bases from V and 7 from J, leaving 25 bases between them. The CDR3 extends over 16 amino acids. The germline V gene encodes CDR1 MNHEY and CDR2 SVGEGT. The CDR3 DNA reads as TGTGCCAGCTGGGGAGTTATCGGCGATCTACGAAATACGCAGTATTTT. Translating gives CASWGVIGDLRNTQYF.

This clonotype was detected only a few times. The chain couples TRBV4-1 to TRBJ1-2; no clear D gene. V dropped 1 base and J dropped 2 bases, with 17 bases sitting between them. The germline gives CDR1 MGHRA, CDR2 YSYEKL. The CDR3 runs to 17 residues. DNA of the CDR3: TGCGCCAGCAGCCAAGCAGCGGGAGGACCTTGGAACTATGGCTACACCTTC. Translation gives CASSQAAGGPWNYGYTF.

This clonotype was seen only a few times. The chain uses TRBV20-1 and TRBJ2-7; possibly TRBD1 or TRBD2 for D (5 bases each). This CDR3 has 11 amino acids. Germline V gives CDR1 DFQATT, CDR2 SNEGSKA (reference sequence). The V end was cut by 4 bases, the J end by 5 bases, with 9 bases between. CDR3 sequence reads: CSATRGDEQYF. CDR3 DNA sequence: TGCAGTGCTACGAGAGGGGACGAGCAGTACTTC.

The DNA for the CDR3 is TGTGCCAGCAGCAAACAGGGCAATGAGCAGTTCTTC. The encoded protein is CASSKQGNEQFF. The genes are TRBV11-2 and TRBJ2-1, with a tentative D call TRBD1 (6 bases). The CDR3 is 12 residues long. V shed 5 bases and J shed 6 bases, with 8 bases lying between them. CDR1 and CDR2 (germline): SGHAT, FQNNGV. The variable domain in full, with the rest retrieved from reference TRBV11-2 and TRBJ2-1, is EAGVAQSPRYKIIEKRQSVAFWCNPISGHATLYWYQQILGQGPKLLIQFQNNGVVDDSQLPKDRFSAERLKGVDSTLKIQPAKLEDSAVYLCASSKQGNEQFFGPGTRLTVL.

This clonotype was counted between two and nine times. This sequence joins TRBV7-8 and TRBJ2-1, with 15 bases identical to TRBD2. Germline trimming cut 5 bases from V and 9 bases from J; bases unmatched to any gene: 2. This CDR3 is built from 14 residues. Germline V gene sequence: CDR1 SGHVS, CDR2 FQNEAQ. CDR3: CASSGLAGGPEQFF. In DNA, the CDR3 is TGTGCCAGCAGCGGACTAGCGGGGGGGCCTGAGCAGTTCTTC.

The chain uses TRBV20-1 and TRBJ2-1; TRBD2 matches at 8 bases. CDR3 size: 16 residues. Germline loops: CDR1 DFQATT, CDR2 SNEGSKA (reference sequence). The junction had 8 bases not matched to a gene; V was cut back by 3 bases and J by 1 base. CDR3 coding DNA: TGCAGTGCTAGCGGGGGGGCGAGTGGGTCCTACAATGAGCAGTTCTTC. It is translated as CSASGGASGSYNEQFF.

The V call is TRBV6-2 or TRBV6-3, the J call TRBJ2-6; the D is unclear. The germline V and J ends were trimmed by 6 bases and 5 bases, with 20 bases remaining between them. Germline assignment: CDR1 MNHEY and CDR2 SVGEGT. This CDR3 spans 17 amino acids. CDR3 amino acids: CASRSRAPQRWANVLTF. The CDR3 bases are TGTGCCAGCAGATCCCGGGCCCCCCAGCGTTGGGCCAACGTCCTGACTTTC.

The rearrangement joins TRBV10-3 to TRBJ2-3; D remains ambiguous. Germline CDR1 ENHRY, CDR2 SYGVKD. CDR3 length equals 13 residues. V shed 0 bases and J shed 6 bases, with 7 bases lying between them. The chain's CDR3 is CAISESGLDTQYF. The CDR3 DNA is TGTGCCATCAGTGAGTCTGGGTTGGATACGCAGTATTTT.

This clonotype was recorded at least ten times. This sequence joins TRBV5-1 and TRBJ2-2; D perhaps matches TRBD1 (6 bases). Germline V lookup: CDR1 SGHRS, CDR2 YFSETQ. The V end lost 2 bases, the J end lost 7 bases, and 15 bases lay between the germline ends. The CDR3 has 15 residues. The CDR3 nucleotides read TGCGCCAGCAGCTTACAGGGAGCGAACGGCGGGGAGCTGTTTTTT. This sequence encodes CASSLQGANGGELFF.

In its sample, this clonotype was seen a few times. V usage is TRBV7-8 and J usage is TRBJ2-5, with D perhaps TRBD2 (5 bases). Germline V gives CDR1 SGHVS, CDR2 FQNEAQ. The CDR3 is 15 residues long. V dropped 3 bases and J dropped 5 bases, with 16 bases sitting between them. The chain's CDR3 is CASSLSVGDSETQYF. In DNA form, the CDR3 reads TGTGCCAGCAGCTTGAGTGTCGGGGATTCTGAGACCCAGTACTTC.

The chain employs TRBV10-3 and TRBJ2-2; D is unresolved. CDR3 length: 13 residues. Germline lookup yields CDR1 ENHRY and CDR2 SYGVKD. V was pared by 5 bases and J by 7 bases, with 11 bases between. DNA for the CDR3: TGTGCCATCAGTAGGGATGATGACGGGGAGCTGTTTTTT. Its translation is CAISRDDDGELFF.

The table lists this clonotype with a few counts. The chain is built from TRBV6-5 and TRBJ1-5; weak D call: TRBD1 (6 bases). Trimming stripped 5 bases from V and 5 bases from J, with 13 bases between. Germline CDR1 reads MNHEY; CDR2 reads SVGAGI. The CDR3 runs to 14 residues. The CDR3: CASSHGTSDQPQHF. Written as DNA, the CDR3 is TGTGCCAGCAGTCACGGGACATCAGATCAGCCCCAGCATTTT.

The genes are TRBV7-2 and TRBJ2-4; 15 positions agree with TRBD2. Trimming cost V 4 bases and J 7 bases; bases outside gene matches: 5. The CDR3 totals 16 residues. Germline CDR1 and CDR2: SGHTA and FQGNSA. Here the CDR3 reads CASSSRTSGGVNIQYF. The CDR3 nucleotides are TGTGCCAGCAGCTCCCGGACTAGCGGGGGGGTGAACATTCAGTACTTC. The full variable domain, with the rest looked up from reference TRBV7-2 and TRBJ2-4, is GAGVSQSPSNKVTEKGKDVELRCDPISGHTALYWYRQSLGQGLEFLIYFQGNSAPDKSGLPSDRFSAERTGGSVSTLTIQRTQQEDSAVYLCASSSRTSGGVNIQYFGAGTRLSVL.

The CDR3: CASSFLRGGRETQYF. The CDR3 coding sequence is TGTGCCAGCAGCTTTTTGCGAGGGGGGCGAGAGACCCAGTACTTC. The chain combines TRBV7-9 with TRBJ2-5; D is possibly TRBD1 or TRBD2 (6 bases each). CDR1 and CDR2 from the germline V gene are SEHNR and FQNEAQ (reference sequence). V lost 3 bases to trimming and J lost 4 bases, with 15 bases between them. The CDR3 is 15 residues long.

The V call is TRBV2, the J call TRBJ1-1; D is undetermined. This CDR3 is 15 amino acids long. Germline V lookup: CDR1 SNHLY, CDR2 FYNNEI. Deletions cut 7 bases from V and 5 bases from J, with 20 bases between. Here the CDR3 reads CASTTQERGMTEAFF. Here the CDR3 DNA reads TGTGCCAGCACCACCCAAGAGCGGGGTATGACTGAAGCTTTCTTT.